This entry concerns a single T cell receptor beta chain. Its specificity is unknown. The data were obtained in a study of siplizumab effects on memory and regulatory T cells. Findings and limits, study-wide: A minor fraction of alloreactive clones, and no more, mapped to unstimulated subsets. The average Treg-derived proportion among mappable alloreactive CD4+ clones was 68.8% with siplizumab versus under 35% in controls. Major contributors to the alloresponse seemed to be naive T cells, which also appeared more diverse than memory cells.

Repertoires were generated with immunoSEQ multiplex PCR, while TCRdb's copy carries only in-frame clones and drops some. This table holds approximately 28,000 clones, 80% to 90% found once. This CDR3 region has 16 residues. Germline V lookup: CDR1 SGHNT, CDR2 YYREEE (reference sequence). After removal of 5 bases from V and 4 bases from J, the junction contained 13 bases not matched to a gene. The sequencing sample was made of memory CD4+ T cells sorted from blood. The chain links TRBV5-4 to TRBJ2-3, with 7 bases aligning to TRBD2. This sequence was found in a human donor in good health. CDR3 amino acids: CASSYTGLVRADTQYF. The CDR3 DNA is TGTGCCAGCAGTTATACCGGACTAGTCCGGGCAGATACGCAGTATTTT.